The clone carrying this T cell receptor beta chain was picked up one time. This sample was taken from a study of blood T cell repertoires in COVID-19. The overall study: Whether acute or convalescent, the COVID-19 samples came from the United States, Italy and Spain. T cells, B-cell-depleted T cells, or PBMCs provided the cDNA or gDNA that served as material.

Clones were read by immunoSEQ multiplex PCR, and TCRdb kept only the in-frame ones, dropping some. Altogether about 160,000 clones are present, over 65% being singletons, with the ten largest covering about 8.3%. This CDR3 is built from 14 residues. Per germline, CDR1 MGHRA and CDR2 YSYEKL. V lost 1 base to trimming and J lost 0 bases, with 4 bases between them. Sequencing input: peripheral blood. The gene calls are TRBV4-1 and TRBJ1-5; D gene ambiguous. The sequence derives from a man between 60 and 75 years old with acute or convalescent COVID-19. The CDR3 protein is CASSQGVSNQPQHF. CDR3 sequence (DNA): TGCGCCAGCAGCCAAGGAGTTAGCAATCAGCCCCAGCATTTT.